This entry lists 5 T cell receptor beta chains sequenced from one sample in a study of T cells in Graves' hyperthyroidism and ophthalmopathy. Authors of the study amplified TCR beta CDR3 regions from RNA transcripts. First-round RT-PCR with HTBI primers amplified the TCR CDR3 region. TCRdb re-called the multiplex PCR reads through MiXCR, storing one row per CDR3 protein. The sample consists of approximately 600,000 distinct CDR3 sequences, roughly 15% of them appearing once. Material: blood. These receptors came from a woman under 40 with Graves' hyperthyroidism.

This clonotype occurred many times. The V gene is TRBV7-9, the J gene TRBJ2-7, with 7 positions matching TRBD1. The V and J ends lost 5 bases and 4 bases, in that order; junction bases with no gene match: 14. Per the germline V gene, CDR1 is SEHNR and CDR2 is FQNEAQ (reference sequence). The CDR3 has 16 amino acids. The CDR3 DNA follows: TGTGCCAGCAGCCCTACAGGCTGGGACAGCCCTTACGAGCAGTACTTC. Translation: CASSPTGWDSPYEQYF. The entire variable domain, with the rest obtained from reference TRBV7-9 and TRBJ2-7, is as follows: DTGVSQNPRHKITKRGQNVTFRCDPISEHNRLYWYRQTLGQGPEFLTYFQNEAQLEKSRLLSDRFSAERPKGSFSTLEIQRTEQGDSAMYLCASSPTGWDSPYEQYFGPGTRLTVT.

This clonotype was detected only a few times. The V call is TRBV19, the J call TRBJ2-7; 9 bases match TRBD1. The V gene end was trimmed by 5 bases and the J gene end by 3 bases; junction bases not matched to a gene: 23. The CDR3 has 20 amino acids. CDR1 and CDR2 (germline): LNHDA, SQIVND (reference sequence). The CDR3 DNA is TGTGCCAGTAGTTTAATTTGGTGGGGACAGGGATCCCATATCGGCTACGAGCAGTACTTC. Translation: CASSLIWWGQGSHIGYEQYF.

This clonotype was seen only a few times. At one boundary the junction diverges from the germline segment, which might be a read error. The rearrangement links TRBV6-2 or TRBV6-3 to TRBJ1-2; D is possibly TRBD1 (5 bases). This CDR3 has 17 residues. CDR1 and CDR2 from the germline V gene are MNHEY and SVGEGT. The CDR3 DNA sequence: TGTGCCAGCAGTCCACCTCCAGGGAGGGGCGCAAGCTATGACTACACCTTC. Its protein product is CASSPPPGRGASYDYTF.

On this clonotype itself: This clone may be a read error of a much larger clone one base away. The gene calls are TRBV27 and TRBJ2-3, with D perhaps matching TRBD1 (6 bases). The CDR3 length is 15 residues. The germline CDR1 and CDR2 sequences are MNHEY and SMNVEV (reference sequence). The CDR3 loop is CANSFYRARTDTQYF. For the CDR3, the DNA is TGTGCCAACAGTTTCTACAGGGCTCGCACAGATACGCAGTATTTT.

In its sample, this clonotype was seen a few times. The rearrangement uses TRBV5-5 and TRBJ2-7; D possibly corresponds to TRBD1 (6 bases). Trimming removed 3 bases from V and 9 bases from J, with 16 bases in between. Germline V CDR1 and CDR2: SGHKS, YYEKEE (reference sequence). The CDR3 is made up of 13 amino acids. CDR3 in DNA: TGTGCCAGCAGCTGGGACAACCAGAGGGGGCAGTACTTC. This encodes CASSWDNQRGQYF.